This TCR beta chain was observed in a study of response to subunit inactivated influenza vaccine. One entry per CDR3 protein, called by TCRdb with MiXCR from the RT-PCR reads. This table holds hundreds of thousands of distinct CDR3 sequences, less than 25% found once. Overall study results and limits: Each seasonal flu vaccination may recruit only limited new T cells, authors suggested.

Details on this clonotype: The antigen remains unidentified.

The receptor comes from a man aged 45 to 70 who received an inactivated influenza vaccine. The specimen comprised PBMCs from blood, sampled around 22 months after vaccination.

CDR3: CATTAALGAGELFF. DNA of the CDR3: TGTGCCACCACGGCAGCTCTTGGAGCCGGGGAGCTGTTTTTT. The chain recombines TRBV15 with TRBJ2-2, with D uncertain. Germline V gene data show CDR1 as LNHNV and CDR2 as YYDKDF (reference sequence). V gave up 7 bases and J gave up 6 bases, with 15 bases separating them. This CDR3 comprises 14 residues.